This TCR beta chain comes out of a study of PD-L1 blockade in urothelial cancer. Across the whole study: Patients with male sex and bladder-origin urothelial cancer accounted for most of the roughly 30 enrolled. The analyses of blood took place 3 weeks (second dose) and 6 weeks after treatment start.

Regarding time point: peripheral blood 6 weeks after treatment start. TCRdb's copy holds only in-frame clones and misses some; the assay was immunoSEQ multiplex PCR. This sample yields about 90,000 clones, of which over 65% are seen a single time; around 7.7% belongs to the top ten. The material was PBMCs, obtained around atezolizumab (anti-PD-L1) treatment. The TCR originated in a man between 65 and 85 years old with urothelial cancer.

The CDR3 coding sequence is TGTGCCAGCAATCCCACGGGGGGGCGGAACTATGGCTACACCTTC. This codes for CASNPTGGRNYGYTF. V is TRBV6-6 and J is TRBJ1-2, with D maybe TRBD1 (6 bases). The CDR3 totals 15 residues. With 7 bases removed from V and 2 bases from J, the gap between germline ends came to 17 bases. Germline CDR1 reads MNHNY; CDR2 reads SVGAGI (reference sequence).